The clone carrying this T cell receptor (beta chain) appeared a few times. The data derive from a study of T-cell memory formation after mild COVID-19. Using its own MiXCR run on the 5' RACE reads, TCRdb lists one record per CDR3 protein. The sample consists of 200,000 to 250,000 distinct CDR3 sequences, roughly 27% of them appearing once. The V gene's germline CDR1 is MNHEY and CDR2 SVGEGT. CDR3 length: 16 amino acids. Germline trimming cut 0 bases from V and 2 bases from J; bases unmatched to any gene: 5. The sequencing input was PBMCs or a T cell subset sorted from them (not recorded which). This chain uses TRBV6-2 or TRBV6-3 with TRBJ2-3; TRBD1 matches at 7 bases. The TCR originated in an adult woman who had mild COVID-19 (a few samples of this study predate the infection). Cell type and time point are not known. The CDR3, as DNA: TGTGCCAGCAGTTACTCGATGGACAGGCACACAGATACGCAGTATTTT. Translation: CASSYSMDRHTDTQYF.